This TCR beta chain derives from a study of T cell repertoires in cytomegalovirus infection. Overall study findings and caveats: Within the response measured ex vivo, HLA-C-restricted CMV-specific TCR beta clonotypes were dominant.

Germline lookup yields CDR1 SGHTA and CDR2 FQGNSA. V was trimmed by 1 base and J by 4 bases, leaving 10 bases between them. The CDR3 runs to 14 residues. This clonotype was observed many times. Its antigen is currently unknown. TCRdb recomputed calls from the reads with MiXCR, one row per CDR3 protein. This table holds hundreds of thousands of distinct CDR3 sequences, about 9.2% found once. Specimen: PBMCs. The chain employs TRBV7-2 and TRBJ1-2, with D possibly being TRBD1 (6 bases). The TCR sequence derives from a human donor in good health (CMV status not recorded). Some clones in this sample may be carry-over from other donors' samples. Here the CDR3 reads CASSLGGQTYGYTF. DNA for the CDR3: TGTGCCAGCAGCTTAGGTGGACAGACCTATGGCTACACCTTC.